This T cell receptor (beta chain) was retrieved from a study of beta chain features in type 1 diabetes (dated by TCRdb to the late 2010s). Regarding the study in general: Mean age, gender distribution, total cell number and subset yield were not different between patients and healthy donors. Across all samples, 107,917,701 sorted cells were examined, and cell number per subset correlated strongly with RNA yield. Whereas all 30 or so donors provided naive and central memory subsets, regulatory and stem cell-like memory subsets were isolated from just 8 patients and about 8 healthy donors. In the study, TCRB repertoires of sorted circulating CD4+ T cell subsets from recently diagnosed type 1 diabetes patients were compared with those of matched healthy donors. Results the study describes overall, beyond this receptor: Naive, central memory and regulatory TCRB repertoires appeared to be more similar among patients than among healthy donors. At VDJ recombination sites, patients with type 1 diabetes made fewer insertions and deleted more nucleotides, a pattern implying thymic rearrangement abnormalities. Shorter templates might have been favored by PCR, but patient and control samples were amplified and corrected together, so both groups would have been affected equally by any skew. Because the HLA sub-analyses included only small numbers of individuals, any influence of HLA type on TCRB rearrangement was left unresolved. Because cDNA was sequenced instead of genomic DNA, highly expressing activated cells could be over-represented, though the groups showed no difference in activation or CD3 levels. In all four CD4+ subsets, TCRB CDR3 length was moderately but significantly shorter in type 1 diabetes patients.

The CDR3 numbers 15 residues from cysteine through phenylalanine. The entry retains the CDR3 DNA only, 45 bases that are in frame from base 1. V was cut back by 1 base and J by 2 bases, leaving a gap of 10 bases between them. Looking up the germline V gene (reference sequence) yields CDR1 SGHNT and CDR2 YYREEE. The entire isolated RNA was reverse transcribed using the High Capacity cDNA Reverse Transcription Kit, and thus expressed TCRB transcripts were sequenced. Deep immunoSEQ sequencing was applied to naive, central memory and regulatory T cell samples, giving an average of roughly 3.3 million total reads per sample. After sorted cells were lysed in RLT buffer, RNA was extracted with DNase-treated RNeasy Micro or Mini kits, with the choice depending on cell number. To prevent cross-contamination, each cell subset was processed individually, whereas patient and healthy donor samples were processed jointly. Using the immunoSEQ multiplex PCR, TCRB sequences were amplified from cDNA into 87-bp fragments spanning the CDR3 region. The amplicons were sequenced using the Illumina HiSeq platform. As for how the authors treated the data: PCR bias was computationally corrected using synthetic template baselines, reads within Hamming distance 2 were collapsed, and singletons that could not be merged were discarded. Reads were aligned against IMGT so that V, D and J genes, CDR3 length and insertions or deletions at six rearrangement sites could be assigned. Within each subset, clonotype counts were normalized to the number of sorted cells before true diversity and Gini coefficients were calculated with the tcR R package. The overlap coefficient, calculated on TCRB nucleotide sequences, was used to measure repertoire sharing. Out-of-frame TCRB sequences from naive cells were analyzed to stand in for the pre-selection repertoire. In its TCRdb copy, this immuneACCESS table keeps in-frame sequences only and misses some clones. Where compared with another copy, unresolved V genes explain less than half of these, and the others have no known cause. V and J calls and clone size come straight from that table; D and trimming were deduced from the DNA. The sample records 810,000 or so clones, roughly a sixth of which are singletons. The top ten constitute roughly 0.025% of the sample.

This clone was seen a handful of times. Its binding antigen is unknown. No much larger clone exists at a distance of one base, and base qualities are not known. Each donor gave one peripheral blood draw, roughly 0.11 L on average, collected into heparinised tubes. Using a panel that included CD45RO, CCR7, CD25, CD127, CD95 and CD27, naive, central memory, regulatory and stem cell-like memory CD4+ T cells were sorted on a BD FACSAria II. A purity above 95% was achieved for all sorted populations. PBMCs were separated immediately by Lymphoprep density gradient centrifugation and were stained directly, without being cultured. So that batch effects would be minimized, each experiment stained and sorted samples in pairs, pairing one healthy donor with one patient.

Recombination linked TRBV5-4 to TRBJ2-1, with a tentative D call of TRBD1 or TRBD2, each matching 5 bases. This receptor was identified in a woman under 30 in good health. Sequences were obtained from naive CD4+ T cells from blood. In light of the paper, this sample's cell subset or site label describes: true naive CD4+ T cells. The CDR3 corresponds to CASSLRGPAYNEQFF. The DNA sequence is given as TGTGCCAGCAGCTTGAGGGGACCTGCCTACAATGAGCAGTTCTTC.